A selection of T cell receptor beta chains follows, all from one sample in a study of shared clonotypes between healthy human individuals. Here immunoSEQ multiplex PCR was the method, and the copy in TCRdb shows in-frame clones only, minus some. This table has roughly 2.2 million clones, under 95% appearing once. What was sequenced was naive CD4+ T cells from PBMCs. These TCRs come from a man younger than 35 in good health. Some clones in this sample may be carry-over from other donors' samples. Both conserved end residues are part of each CDR3. The D gene is left open where the match is weak. Size tells how often a clone was seen (once, few, many) or the class of an expanded clone, and some rows leave it out.

V gene	D gene	J gene	clone size	CDR3 DNA	CDR3 protein
TRBV25-1	NA	TRBJ2-2	once	TGTGCCAGCAGTCTTACAGGCAACACCGGGGAGCTGTTTTTT	CASSLTGNTGELFF
TRBV28	NA	TRBJ1-5	NA	TGTGCCAGCAGTCAGTATCAGCCCCAGCATTTT	CASSQYQPQHF
TRBV28	NA	TRBJ2-2	NA	TGTGCCTCCAAGGGGGGGGTCACCGGGGAGCTGTTTTTT	CASKGGVTGELFF
TRBV7-8	NA	TRBJ2-4	NA	TGTGCCAGCAGCTTAGTTCCCGGCAGGGAGGCTCACATTCAGTACTTC	CASSLVPGREAHIQYF
TRBV9	TRBD1	TRBJ1-1	few	TGTGCCAGCAGGGACAGGGGCCTTGAAGCTTTCTTT	CASRDRGLEAFF
TRBV2	NA	TRBJ1-5	NA	TGTGCCAGCAGTGACACTAGGATCTGGGACGGGGACCCCCAGCATTTT	CASSDTRIWDGDPQHF
TRBV14	NA	TRBJ1-5	NA	TGTGCCAGCAGCCATCATGATGGCCCCCAGCATTTT	CASSHHDGPQHF
TRBV9	TRBD2	TRBJ2-2	few	TGTGCCAGCAGCGCTACTCTAGCGGAGTTCGGCGGGGAGCTGTTTTTT	CASSATLAEFGGELFF
TRBV29-1	NA	TRBJ1-1	NA	TGCAGCGTTGACAGTCACACTGAAGCTTTCTTT	CSVDSHTEAFF
TRBV28	TRBD2	TRBJ2-1	NA	TGTGCCAGCAGTCAACTAGCGGGGGGCCAGGAGCAGTTCTTC	CASSQLAGGQEQFF
TRBV2	NA	TRBJ2-5	NA	TGTGCCAGCAGTGAAGCGATAGGGAACCGGGGGGCGGCCCAGTACTTC	CASSEAIGNRGAAQYF
TRBV28	NA	TRBJ1-4	NA	TGTGCCAGCAGCATTTTGGGACTGATTAATGAAAAACTGTTTTTT	CASSILGLINEKLFF
TRBV28	TRBD1	TRBJ2-7	NA	TGTGCCAGCGCATCCCTTGGGACAGGGGGACTGGAGCAGTACTTC	CASASLGTGGLEQYF
TRBV5-6	NA	TRBJ2-1	NA	TGTGCCAGCAGTCGTGGGTCGAGCTCCTACAATGAGCAGTTCTTC	CASSRGSSSYNEQFF
TRBV6-1	NA	TRBJ1-4	once	TGTGCCAGCAGTGAAAGGCAGGGCGGCGAAAAACTGTTTTTT	CASSERQGGEKLFF
TRBV9	NA	TRBJ2-4	NA	TGTGCCAGCGGCGGGACAGCCAAAAACATTCAGTACTTC	CASGGTAKNIQYF
TRBV5-1	NA	TRBJ2-6	NA	TGCGCCAGCAGTCAAGCAGCGACAAACTCTGGGGCCAACGTCCTGACTTTC	CASSQAATNSGANVLTF
TRBV20-1	NA	TRBJ2-2	NA	TGCAGTGCTAGTTATGGCGGGGAGCTGTTTTTT	CSASYGGELFF
TRBV5-1	TRBD1	TRBJ2-1	NA	TGCGCCAGCAGCTCCGGGACAGGCTCCTACAATGAGCAGTTCTTC	CASSSGTGSYNEQFF
TRBV25-1	TRBD2	TRBJ2-7	NA	TGTGCCAGCAGTGAATTCGGCGGGAGGGCTTACGAGCAGTACTTC	CASSEFGGRAYEQYF
TRBV19	NA	TRBJ1-3	NA	TGTGCCAGTAGCCCGGACAGATTCTCTGGAAACACCATATATTTT	CASSPDRFSGNTIYF
TRBV4-1	NA	TRBJ2-1	once	TGCGCCAGCAGCCAAAGACTACCGGCCTCCTACAATGAGCAGTTCTTC	CASSQRLPASYNEQFF
TRBV7-2	TRBD1	TRBJ2-3	NA	TGTGCCAGCAGCCTAACCCCGCAGGGGGCTACGCAGTATTTT	CASSLTPQGATQYF
TRBV9	TRBD1	TRBJ2-7	once	TGTGCCAGCAGCGTAGCCGGGACAGCCTACTACGAGCAGTACTTC	CASSVAGTAYYEQYF
TRBV5-1	TRBD2	TRBJ2-7	NA	TGCGCCAGCAGCTTGGGACTAGCGGGAAGCTCCTACGAGCAGTACTTC	CASSLGLAGSSYEQYF
TRBV7-3	NA	TRBJ2-1	NA	TGTGCCAGCAGCTTAGGGAGCATGGGACTTTCCTACAATGAGCAGTTCTTC	CASSLGSMGLSYNEQFF
TRBV4-1	NA	TRBJ1-1	NA	TGCGCCAGCAGGGCTCCCGACAGGTTGAACACTGAAGCTTTCTTT	CASRAPDRLNTEAFF
TRBV5-5	TRBD1	TRBJ1-1	once	TGTGCCAGCAGCTTGGGCTTAGGGGGCCCTGAAGCTTTCTTT	CASSLGLGGPEAFF
TRBV5-1	NA	TRBJ2-7	few	TGCGCCAGCAGCTTGTATCGGGGGTACTCCTACGAGCAGTACTTC	CASSLYRGYSYEQYF
TRBV18	NA	TRBJ2-5	NA	TGTGCCAGCTCAGATTCGGAAGAGACCCAGTACTTC	CASSDSEETQYF
TRBV7-2	NA	TRBJ1-2	NA	TGTGCCAGCAGCTTCATACCGAAGCAAACAGGGAATGGCTACACCTTC	CASSFIPKQTGNGYTF
TRBV4-1	NA	TRBJ1-3	NA	TGCGCCAGCAGCCAAGATGTAGGGGGAACTGGAAACACCATATATTTT	CASSQDVGGTGNTIYF
TRBV7-8	NA	TRBJ1-1	NA	TGTGCCAGCAGCTTAGCTCCCTGGATCCTGAACACTGAAGCTTTCTTT	CASSLAPWILNTEAFF
TRBV5-1	TRBD2	TRBJ2-1	NA	TGCGCCAGCAACCTCCTAGCGGGAGGCTCCTACAATGAGCAGTTCTTC	CASNLLAGGSYNEQFF
TRBV2	NA	TRBJ2-1	few	TGTGCCAGCAGTGACGGATCCTACAATGAGCAGTTCTTC	CASSDGSYNEQFF
TRBV4-3	NA	TRBJ1-2	NA	TGCGCCAGCAGCCAAGACAGGCATGCTAACTATGGCTACACCTTC	CASSQDRHANYGYTF
TRBV7-2	NA	TRBJ2-1	NA	TGTGCCAGCAGCTCAGGGCGGGGAAATAATGAGCAGTTCTTC	CASSSGRGNNEQFF
TRBV6-5	NA	TRBJ2-4	NA	TGTGCCAGCAGACCATCTCAGGGGACCAACATTCAGTACTTC	CASRPSQGTNIQYF
TRBV4-2	NA	TRBJ2-1	NA	TGTGCCAGCAGCCAAGAGCGGACTACATCCTACAATGAGCAGTTCTTC	CASSQERTTSYNEQFF
TRBV30	NA	TRBJ2-1	NA	TGTGCCTGGAGGGCCTATTCCGGGGGGCAGTTCTTC	CAWRAYSGGQFF
TRBV14	NA	TRBJ2-3	NA	TGTGCCAGCAGCGAGCACCTGACCGGGACTAGCACAGATACGCAGTATTTT	CASSEHLTGTSTDTQYF
TRBV29-1	NA	TRBJ2-7	once	TGCAGCGCGAAGCTAGGGGGCTACGAGCAGTACTTC	CSAKLGGYEQYF
TRBV7-9	NA	TRBJ2-1	NA	TGTGCCAGCAGCTTAGAGGGACTCGCCAAGGAGGAGTTCTTC	CASSLEGLAKEEFF
TRBV5-1	NA	TRBJ1-3	NA	TGCGCCAGCAGCACGGCCGACAGTGGGAACTCTGGAAACACCATATATTTT	CASSTADSGNSGNTIYF
TRBV11-3	NA	TRBJ2-3	NA	TGTGCCAGCAGCTCCCCCACTCAGGGGCCTTCTAGCACAGATACGCAGTATTTT	CASSSPTQGPSSTDTQYF
TRBV18	NA	TRBJ1-1	NA	TGTGCCAGCTCAATCACGGTACACGACACTGAAGCTTTCTTT	CASSITVHDTEAFF
TRBV7-9	TRBD1	TRBJ2-2	NA	TGTGCCAGCAGCCTGGACAGGGCGGGAACCGGGGAGCTGTTTTTT	CASSLDRAGTGELFF
TRBV19	NA	TRBJ1-2	NA	TGTGCCAGTAGTATAGACCCGATGAGAGGCTACACCTTC	CASSIDPMRGYTF
TRBV28	NA	TRBJ2-3	NA	TGTGCCAGCAGTTCCCCAAGGGAGCGGTTCACAGATACGCAGTATTTT	CASSSPRERFTDTQYF
TRBV5-1	NA	TRBJ2-3	NA	TGCGCCAGCAGCCAGCTCGATGAGCCGGAGTATTTT	CASSQLDEPEYF
TRBV28	NA	TRBJ1-5	NA	TGTGCCAGCAGTAGAACAGGAGACAGCAATCAGCCCCAGCATTTT	CASSRTGDSNQPQHF
TRBV27	NA	TRBJ1-2	once	TGTGCCAGCAGTCGTAGTGGCGGGACCGGGTTCTATGGCTACACCTTC	CASSRSGGTGFYGYTF
TRBV7-9	NA	TRBJ2-1	NA	TGTGCCAGCAGCTTAGGGCGGGACAGCGTGAATGAGCAGTTCTTC	CASSLGRDSVNEQFF
TRBV28	TRBD1	TRBJ2-4	NA	TGTGCCAGCAGGAAGACAGGGGGCGCGTACATTCAGTACTTC	CASRKTGGAYIQYF
TRBV2	TRBD2	TRBJ2-3	NA	TGTGCCAGCTCGCGTGGGAGGGATGCAGATACGCAGTATTTT	CASSRGRDADTQYF